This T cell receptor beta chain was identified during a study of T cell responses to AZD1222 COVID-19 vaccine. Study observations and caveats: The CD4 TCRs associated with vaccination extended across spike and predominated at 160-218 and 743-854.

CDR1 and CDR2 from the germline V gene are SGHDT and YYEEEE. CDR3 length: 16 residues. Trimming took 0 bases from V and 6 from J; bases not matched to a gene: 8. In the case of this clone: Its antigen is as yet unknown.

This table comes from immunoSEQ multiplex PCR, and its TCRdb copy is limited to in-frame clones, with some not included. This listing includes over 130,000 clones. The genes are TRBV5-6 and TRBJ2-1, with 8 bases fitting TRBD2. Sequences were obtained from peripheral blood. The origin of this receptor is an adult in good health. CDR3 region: CASSLVGSGASNEQFF. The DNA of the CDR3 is TGTGCCAGCAGCTTGGTAGGTAGCGGGGCTAGCAATGAGCAGTTCTTC.